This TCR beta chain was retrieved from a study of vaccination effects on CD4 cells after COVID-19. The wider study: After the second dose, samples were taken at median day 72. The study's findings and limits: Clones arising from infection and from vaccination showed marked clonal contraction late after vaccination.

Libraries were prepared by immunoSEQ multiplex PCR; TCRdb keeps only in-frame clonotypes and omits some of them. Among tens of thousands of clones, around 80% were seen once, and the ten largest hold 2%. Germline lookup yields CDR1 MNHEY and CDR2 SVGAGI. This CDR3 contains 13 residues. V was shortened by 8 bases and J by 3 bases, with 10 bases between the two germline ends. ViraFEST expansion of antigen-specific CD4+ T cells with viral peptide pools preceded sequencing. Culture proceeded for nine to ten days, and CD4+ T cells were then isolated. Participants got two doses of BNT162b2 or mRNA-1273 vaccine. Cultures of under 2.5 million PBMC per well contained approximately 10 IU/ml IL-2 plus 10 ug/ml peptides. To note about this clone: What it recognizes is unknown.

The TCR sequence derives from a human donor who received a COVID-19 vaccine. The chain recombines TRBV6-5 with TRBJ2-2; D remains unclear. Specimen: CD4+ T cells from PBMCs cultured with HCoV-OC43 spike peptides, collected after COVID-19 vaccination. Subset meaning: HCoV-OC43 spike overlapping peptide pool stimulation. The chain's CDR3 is CASPEGYTGELFF. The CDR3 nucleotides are TGTGCCAGCCCAGAAGGTTACACCGGGGAGCTGTTTTTT.